The clone carrying this T cell receptor beta chain was seen repeatedly, ten times or more. The data are from a study of early T cells in non-severe SARS-CoV-2 infection. Across the whole study: The input, bulk RNA from unsorted whole blood, was sequenced, and chains were unpaired.

Trimming left V 5 bases short and J 4 bases short, with 6 bases between. This CDR3 comprises 12 residues. CDR1 SEHNR and CDR2 FQNEAQ come from the germline V gene (reference sequence). TCRdb analysed the 5' RACE reads with MiXCR anew, one entry per CDR3 protein. The table lists around 56,000 distinct CDR3 sequences, less than 9.5% of them singletons. Material: whole blood, obtained at baseline. The TCR sequence derives from an adult who was a healthcare worker with PCR-confirmed SARS-CoV-2 infection or an uninfected control (not recorded which). The V and J genes are TRBV7-9 and TRBJ2-1; the D is unclear. The CDR3 loop is CASSLTYNEQFF. The DNA of the CDR3 is TGTGCCAGCAGCCTAACGTACAATGAGCAGTTCTTC.